The 16 T cell receptor beta chains presented below share a single source sample, sequenced in a study of shared clonotypes between healthy human individuals. The repertoire was sequenced with immunoSEQ multiplex PCR; TCRdb's copy has only in-frame clones and lacks some. Seen here are some 650,000 clones, approximately 97% observed once, and the top ten hold approximately 0.057%. Sequencing used naive CD4+ T cells sorted from blood. As for subset: CD45RA+ positively selected. These receptors were taken from a woman in her twenties or thirties in good health.

As DNA, the CDR3 is TGTGCCAGCAGTCCCCCCCCTGGACAGGGCGGTAGCTATGGCTACACCTTC. Translated, it gives CASSPPPGQGGSYGYTF. The rearrangement uses TRBV28 and TRBJ1-2; 8 bases map to TRBD1. V dropped 5 bases and J dropped 4; count of bases not matched to a gene: 15. Looked up from germline, CDR1 is MDHEN and CDR2 is SYDVKM. The CDR3 contains 17 residues.

The chain couples TRBV11-2 to TRBJ2-1; TRBD2 aligns across 11 bases. V dropped 8 bases and J dropped 9; count of bases not matched to a gene: 9. This CDR3 is 14 amino acids long. Germline loops: CDR1 SGHAT, CDR2 FQNNGV. The CDR3 region has the DNA TGTGCCAGCGCCGGGACTAGCGGAAGGGGTGAGCAGTTCTTC. This encodes CASAGTSGRGEQFF.

The CDR3 loop reads CASSSQPLAGGITDTQYF. The CDR3 DNA is TGTGCCAGCAGCTCCCAACCTTTAGCGGGAGGAATCACAGATACGCAGTATTTT. This rearrangement joins TRBV9 to TRBJ2-3; 10 bases are a match to TRBD2. This CDR3 contains 18 residues. Germline CDR1 is SGDLS and CDR2 is YYNGEE. With 4 bases clipped from V and 2 bases from J, the junction kept 13 bases outside the gene matches.

The rearrangement uses TRBV7-7 and TRBJ2-1; 11 bases align to TRBD1. The germline CDR1 and CDR2 sequences are SSHAT and FNYEAQ (reference sequence). V trimming: 5 bases; J trimming: 3 bases; junction bases outside the gene matches: 3. This CDR3 contains 15 residues. The CDR3 coding sequence is TGTGCCAGCAGCAGCGGGACAGGGGGCTACAATGAGCAGTTCTTC. Amino acids: CASSSGTGGYNEQFF.

V gene TRBV18 combines with J gene TRBJ2-5; 9 bases map to TRBD1. From germline, CDR1 is KGHSH and CDR2 LQKENI. CDR3 length: 15 amino acids. J was trimmed by 5 bases and V by 5 bases; bases with no gene match: 9. The CDR3 protein is CASSSIRQGVETQYF. The CDR3 coding sequence is TGTGCCAGCTCATCCATCAGACAGGGGGTGGAGACCCAGTACTTC.

This sequence joins TRBV19 and TRBJ1-5; tentative D call: TRBD1 (5 bases). Trimming took off 6 bases at V and 2 bases at J, with 11 bases between the two ends. This CDR3 is 14 amino acids long. Germline V gives CDR1 LNHDA, CDR2 SQIVND (reference sequence). DNA of the CDR3: TGTGCCAGTAGCCAGGGTCCAGGCAATCAGCCCCAGCATTTT. Protein: CASSQGPGNQPQHF.

The chain recombines TRBV13 with TRBJ2-7, with TRBD2 matching over 7 bases. This CDR3 has 14 amino acids. V shed 5 bases, J shed 0 bases, and the junction held 4 bases outside the gene matches. CDR1 is PRHDT and CDR2 is FYEKMQ in the germline V gene (reference sequence). The CDR3 bases are TGTGCCAGCAGCCTAGCGGTTAGCTCCTACGAGCAGTACTTC. It is translated as CASSLAVSSYEQYF.

The rearrangement joins TRBV19 to TRBJ1-4; 9 bases map to TRBD1. Germline values: CDR1 LNHDA, CDR2 SQIVND (reference sequence). The CDR3 contains 14 residues. V lost 5 bases to trimming and J lost 8 bases; unmatched junction nucleotides: 6. CDR3 sequence (DNA): TGTGCCAGTAGTGTGGACAGGGGTAGAGAAAAACTGTTTTTT. This codes for CASSVDRGREKLFF.

This chain links TRBV5-1 with TRBJ2-3, with 9 bases that match TRBD2. The CDR3 contains 20 residues. V was clipped by 0 bases and J by 2 bases; unmatched bases: 16. From germline, CDR1 is SGHRS and CDR2 YFSETQ. The CDR3 region is CASSLGGGPGLARSTDTQYF. The CDR3 DNA reads as TGCGCCAGCAGCTTGGGCGGGGGACCGGGACTAGCACGATCCACAGATACGCAGTATTTT.

The gene calls are TRBV5-5 and TRBJ2-7; the match to TRBD2 covers 11 bases. Germline V gene lookup returns CDR1 SGHKS and CDR2 YYEKEE (reference sequence). The CDR3 sequence is 15 residues long. Trimming took 0 bases from V and 2 from J; bases not matched to a gene: 1. CDR3 in amino acids: CASSLGLAGTYEQYF. Here the CDR3 DNA reads TGTGCCAGCAGCTTGGGACTAGCGGGAACCTACGAGCAGTACTTC. The entire variable domain, with the rest obtained from reference TRBV5-5 and TRBJ2-7, is as follows: DAGVTQSPTHLIKTRGQQVTLRCSPISGHKSVSWYQQVLGQGPQFIFQYYEKEERGRGNFPDRFSARQFPNYSSELNVNALLLGDSALYLCASSLGLAGTYEQYFGPGTRLTVT.

The rearrangement joins TRBV11-2 to TRBJ1-3, with TRBD1 as a possible D gene (5 bases). V gave up 0 bases and J gave up 2 bases, with 11 bases separating them. Germline V CDR1 and CDR2: SGHAT, FQNNGV. CDR3 length equals 16 residues. The CDR3 region is CASSLEGREAGNTIYF. The CDR3 nucleotides read TGTGCCAGCAGCTTAGAGGGCAGGGAGGCTGGAAACACCATATATTTT.

CDR3 in amino acids: CASSIRTGAYEQYF. For the CDR3, the DNA is TGTGCCAGCAGTATACGGACAGGGGCCTACGAGCAGTACTTC. The chain joins TRBV27 to TRBJ2-7, with 9 bases that match TRBD1. Unmatched junction bases numbered 4, after V lost 5 bases and J lost 2 bases. This CDR3 has 14 amino acids. Germline V gene data show CDR1 as MNHEY and CDR2 as SMNVEV (reference sequence).

This clone has just one count. The gene calls are TRBV11-1 and TRBJ2-7; 9 bases are shared with TRBD1. Germline assignment: CDR1 SGHAT and CDR2 FQDESV (reference sequence). The J segment lost 6 bases and the V segment lost 5 bases, leaving 2 bases of the junction unmatched. The CDR3 length is 12 residues. The CDR3 reads CASSPDRGEQYF. CDR3 DNA sequence: TGTGCCAGCAGCCCGGACAGGGGCGAGCAGTACTTC.

As to this clone: At one boundary the junction diverges from the germline segment, which might be a read error. The genes are TRBV28 and TRBJ2-1, with 10 bases that match TRBD2. CDR1 is MDHEN, CDR2 SYDVKM, per germline. The CDR3 consists of 14 residues. The CDR3 region has the DNA TGTGCCAGCAGCCAGATTCACGGGACTAGCGATTTGATCTTC. Amino acid sequence: CASSQIHGTSDLIF.

This clone was recorded a few times. The chain links TRBV27 to TRBJ1-2; D uncertain. The V gene's germline CDR1 is MNHEY and CDR2 SMNVEV (reference sequence). The ends were cut back, 11 bases at V and 7 bases at J, with 11 bases in the middle. This CDR3 has 10 residues. The DNA of the CDR3 is TGTGCCGCCGGCTTGGGTGGCTACACCTTC. Its protein is CAAGLGGYTF.

The chain combines TRBV29-1 with TRBJ2-7; D gene ambiguous. The CDR3 covers 13 residues. Trimming removed 5 bases from V and 0 bases from J, with 11 bases in between. Germline CDR1 and CDR2: SQVTM and ANQGSEA. DNA for the CDR3: TGCAGCGTTATGTGGCGAAGCTCCTACGAGCAGTACTTC. It is translated as CSVMWRSSYEQYF.